This TCR beta chain appears in the sequencing data of a study of CD8 T cells in ankylosing spondylitis. Study-wide findings and caveats: One TCR beta motif, made up of seven to nine highly homologous variants, appeared characteristic of ankylosing spondylitis blood. CD8+ cells made up the disease-linked clones, which were relatively rare in peripheral blood. Significantly higher representation of disease-linked clones was reported for matched ankylosing spondylitis synovial fluid.

Remarks on this clonotype: What it binds is not known.

With molecular barcodes, quantitative 5'-RACE was used to make the TCR beta libraries. One entry per CDR3 protein results from TCRdb running MiXCR on the 5' RACE reads. Counted here are roughly 370,000 distinct CDR3 sequences, 20% to 25% occurring once; the ten biggest clones make up about a sixth. Sequencing was done on a sample of blood, either unsorted or a sorted T cell fraction (not recorded which). This TCR was recovered from a male donor with ankylosing spondylitis.

The CDR3 DNA sequence: TGCGCCAGCAGCTTGGGACTTCAGGGCCCCTACGAGCAGTACTTC. Its protein is CASSLGLQGPYEQYF. The V gene is TRBV5-1, the J gene TRBJ2-7; maybe TRBD1 (5 bases). This CDR3 comprises 15 residues. The V gene's germline CDR1 is SGHRS and CDR2 YFSETQ. Trimming stripped 0 bases from V and 2 bases from J, with 12 bases between.